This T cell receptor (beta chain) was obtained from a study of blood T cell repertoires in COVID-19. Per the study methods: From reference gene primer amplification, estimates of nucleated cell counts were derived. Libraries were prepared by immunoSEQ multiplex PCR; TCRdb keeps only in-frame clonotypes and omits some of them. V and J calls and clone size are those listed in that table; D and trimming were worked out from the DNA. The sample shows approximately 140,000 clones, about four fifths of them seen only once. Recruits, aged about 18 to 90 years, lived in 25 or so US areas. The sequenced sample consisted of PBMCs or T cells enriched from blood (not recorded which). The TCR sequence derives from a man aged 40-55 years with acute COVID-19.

CDR3 coding DNA: TGTGCCAGCAGCACCCTACAGGGTTTCGGCTATGGCTACACCTTC. Translating it yields CASSTLQGFGYGYTF. This chain connects TRBV6-2 or TRBV6-3 to TRBJ1-2, with D maybe TRBD1 (6 bases). Germline CDR1 and CDR2: MNHEY and SVGEGT. The CDR3 contains 15 residues. The V end lost 6 bases, the J end lost 4 bases, and 18 bases lay between the germline ends.